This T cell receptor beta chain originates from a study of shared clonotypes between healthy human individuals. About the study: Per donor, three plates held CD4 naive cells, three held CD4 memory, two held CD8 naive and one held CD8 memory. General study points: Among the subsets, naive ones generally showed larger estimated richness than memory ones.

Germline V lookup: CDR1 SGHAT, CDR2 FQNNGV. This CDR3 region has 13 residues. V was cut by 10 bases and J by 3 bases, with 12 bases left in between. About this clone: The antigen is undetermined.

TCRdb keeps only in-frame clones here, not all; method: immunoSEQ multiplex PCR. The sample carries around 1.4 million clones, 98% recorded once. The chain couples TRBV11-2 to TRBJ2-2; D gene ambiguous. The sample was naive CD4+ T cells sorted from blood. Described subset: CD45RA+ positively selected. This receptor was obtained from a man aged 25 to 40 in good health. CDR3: CAISTRYTGELFF. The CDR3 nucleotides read TGTGCCATTTCGACTCGTTACACCGGGGAGCTGTTTTTT.